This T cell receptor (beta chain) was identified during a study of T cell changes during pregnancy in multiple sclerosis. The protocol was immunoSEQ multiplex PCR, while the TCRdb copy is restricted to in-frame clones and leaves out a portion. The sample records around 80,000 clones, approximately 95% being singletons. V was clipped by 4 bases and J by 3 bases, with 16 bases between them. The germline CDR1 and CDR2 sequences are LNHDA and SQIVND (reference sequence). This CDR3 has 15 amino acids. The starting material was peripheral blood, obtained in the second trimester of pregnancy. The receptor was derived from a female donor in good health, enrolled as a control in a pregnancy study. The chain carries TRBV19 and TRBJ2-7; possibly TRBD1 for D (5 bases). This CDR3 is CASSRARRGIYEQYF. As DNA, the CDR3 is TGTGCCAGTAGTAGGGCCCGAAGGGGTATCTACGAGCAGTACTTC.